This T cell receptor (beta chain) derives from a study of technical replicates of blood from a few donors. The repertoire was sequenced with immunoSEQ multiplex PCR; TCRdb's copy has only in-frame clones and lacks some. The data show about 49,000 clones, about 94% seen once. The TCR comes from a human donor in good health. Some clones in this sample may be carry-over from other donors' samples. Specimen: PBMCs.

CDR3 nucleotide sequence: TGTGCCAGCAGTTTATGGGGACAGGGTTTGGTACAGCCCCAGCATTTT. Translation gives CASSLWGQGLVQPQHF. The V and J genes are TRBV27 and TRBJ1-5, with 9 bases matching TRBD1. The CDR3 runs 16 residues. V shed 1 base and J 7 bases; nucleotides not matched to a gene: 8. Germline CDR1 and CDR2: MNHEY and SMNVEV (reference sequence).